These 9 T cell receptor beta chains were sequenced from one sample in a study of molecular identifiers for immune sequencing clone quantification. TCRdb ran MiXCR on the PCR reads and lists one entry per CDR3 protein. The profile shows 550,000 to 750,000 distinct CDR3 sequences, approximately 20% of them singletons. Source material: naive CD8+ T cells from blood, with Jurkat cell RNA spiked in. Subset defined: FACS-sorted CD8+CD4-CCR7+CD45RA+ naive T cells. These receptors were taken from a human donor in good health. Some libraries in this study had Jurkat cell RNA spiked in.

Many counts were recorded for this clonotype. This sequence joins TRBV6-2 or TRBV6-3 and TRBJ2-2; possibly TRBD2 for D (6 bases). V lost 6 bases, J lost 5 bases, and 16 bases lay in between. The CDR3 consists of 15 residues. Per germline, CDR1 MNHEY and CDR2 SVGEGT. CDR3 in DNA: TGTGCCAGCAGCTCCGGGACTTCCGTGACCGGGGAGCTGTTTTTT. Its protein is CASSSGTSVTGELFF.

A word on this clonotype: Relative to the germline gene, one junction end is altered; a read error may explain this. The chain links TRBV7-2 to TRBJ2-4, with D possibly matching TRBD2 (5 bases). CDR1 and CDR2 (germline): SGHTA, FQGNSA. This CDR3 contains 16 residues. CDR3 DNA: TGTGCCAGCAGCTTAGAGGGTCTGCTAGCCAAAGACATTCGGTACTTC. Translation: CASSLEGLLAKDIRYF.

This clonotype is a singleton in its sample. This could be a read error, since a much larger clone is one nucleotide away. The rearrangement joins TRBV7-9 to TRBJ1-1, with a weak D call TRBD1 (5 bases). The CDR3 consists of 16 residues. Trimming cost V 2 bases and J 7 bases, with 20 bases left between them. In germline, CDR1 is SEHNR, CDR2 FQNEAQ (reference sequence). The CDR3 is CASSLNFDTGAIEAFF. The CDR3 DNA follows: TGTGCCAGCAGCTTAAATTTCGACACAGGAGCCATTGAAGCTTTCTTT.

This clonotype showed up many times. The V and J genes are TRBV30 and TRBJ1-5, with D possibly TRBD1 on 5 matching bases. The CDR3 contains 13 residues. V lost 3 bases and J 11 bases, leaving 17 bases between the germline ends. Per germline, CDR1 GTSNPN and CDR2 SVGIG (reference sequence). This CDR3 reads CAWSAIQGLAQHF. The CDR3 nucleotides read TGTGCCTGGAGCGCTATCCAGGGTTTAGCCCAGCATTTT.

This clonotype came up many times. The chain uses TRBV27 and TRBJ2-7; 11 nucleotides match TRBD1. The CDR3 spans 14 residues. Trimming cost V 6 bases and J 3 bases; bases outside gene matches: 4. Germline V gene sequence: CDR1 MNHEY, CDR2 SMNVEV (reference sequence). For the CDR3, the DNA is TGTGCCAGCAGCTCCGGGACAGGGGGCTACGAGCAGTACTTC. Amino acid sequence: CASSSGTGGYEQYF.

This clonotype was counted ten times or more. One end of the junction is discordant with germline, which a read error may explain. The chain recombines TRBV12-3 or TRBV12-4 with TRBJ1-1; 8 bases are a match to TRBD1. The CDR3 runs 14 residues. Here the CDR3 DNA reads TGTGCCAGCAGTATAGCACAGGGGGGCACTGAAGCTTTCTTT. This encodes CASSIAQGGTEAFF.

At least ten counts were recorded for this clonotype. This chain joins TRBV4-3 and TRBJ2-5, with D unclear. CDR1 is LGHNA and CDR2 is YSLEER in the germline V gene. Trimming pared 0 bases from V and 2 bases from J, leaving 4 bases between. CDR3 length: 13 amino acids. The CDR3 DNA sequence: TGCGCCAGCAGCCAAGATCGGCAAGAGACCCAGTACTTC. Translation gives CASSQDRQETQYF.

A note on this clonotype: A much larger clone lies one base from this, so it may be a read error. This chain uses TRBV11-2 with TRBJ2-1; D is possibly TRBD2 (6 bases). Germline V lookup: CDR1 SGHAT, CDR2 FQNNGV. The V and J ends lost 4 bases and 0 bases respectively, with 10 bases between them. CDR3 size: 15 residues. CDR3 loop: CASSSFGSSYNEQFF. The CDR3, as DNA: TGTGCCAGCAGCTCTTTCGGGAGCTCCTACAATGAGCAGTTCTTC.

There are many counts of this clonotype. The chain combines TRBV29-1 with TRBJ1-6; 10 positions match TRBD1. Germline CDR1 and CDR2: SQVTM and ANQGSEA. CDR3 size: 14 residues. V shed 4 bases, J shed 9 bases, and the junction held 6 bases outside the gene matches. CDR3 nucleotides: TGCAGCGTTGCCGACAGGGGGCTCGGTTCACCCCTCCACTTT. Translated: CSVADRGLGSPLHF. Variable domain in full (rest from reference TRBV29-1 and TRBJ1-6): SAVISQKPSRDICQRGTSLTIQCQVDSQVTMMFWYRQQPGQSLTLIATANQGSEATYESGFVIDKFPISRPNLTFSTLTVSNMSPEDSSIYLCSVADRGLGSPLHFGNGTRLTVT.